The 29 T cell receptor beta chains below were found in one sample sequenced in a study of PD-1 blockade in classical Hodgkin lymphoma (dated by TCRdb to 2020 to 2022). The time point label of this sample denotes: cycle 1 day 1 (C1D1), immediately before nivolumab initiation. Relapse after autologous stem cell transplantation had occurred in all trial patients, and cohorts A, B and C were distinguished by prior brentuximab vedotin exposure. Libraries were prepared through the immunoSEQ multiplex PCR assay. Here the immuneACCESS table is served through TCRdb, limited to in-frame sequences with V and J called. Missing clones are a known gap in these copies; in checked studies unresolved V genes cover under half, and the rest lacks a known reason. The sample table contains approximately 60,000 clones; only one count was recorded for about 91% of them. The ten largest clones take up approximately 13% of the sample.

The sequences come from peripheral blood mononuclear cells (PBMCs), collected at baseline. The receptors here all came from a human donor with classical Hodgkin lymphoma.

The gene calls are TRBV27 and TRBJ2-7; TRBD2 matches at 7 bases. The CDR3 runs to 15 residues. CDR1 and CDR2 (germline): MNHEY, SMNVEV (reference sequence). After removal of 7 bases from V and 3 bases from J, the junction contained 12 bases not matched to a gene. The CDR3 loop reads CASKGLGEGIYEQYF. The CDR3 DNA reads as TGTGCCAGCAAAGGTTTAGGGGAGGGAATCTACGAGCAGTACTTC.

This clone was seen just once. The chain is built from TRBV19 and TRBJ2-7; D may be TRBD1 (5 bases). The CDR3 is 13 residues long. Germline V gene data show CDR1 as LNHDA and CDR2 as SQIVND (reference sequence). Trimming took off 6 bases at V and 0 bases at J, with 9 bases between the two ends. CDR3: CASSPTDSYEQYF. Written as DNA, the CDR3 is TGTGCCAGTAGCCCGACAGACTCCTACGAGCAGTACTTC.

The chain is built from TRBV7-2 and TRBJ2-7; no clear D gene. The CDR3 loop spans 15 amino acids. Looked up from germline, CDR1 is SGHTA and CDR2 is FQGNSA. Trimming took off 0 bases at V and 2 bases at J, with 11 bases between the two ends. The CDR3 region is CASSLAPSTTYEQYF. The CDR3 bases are TGTGCCAGCAGCTTAGCCCCAAGCACGACCTACGAGCAGTACTTC.

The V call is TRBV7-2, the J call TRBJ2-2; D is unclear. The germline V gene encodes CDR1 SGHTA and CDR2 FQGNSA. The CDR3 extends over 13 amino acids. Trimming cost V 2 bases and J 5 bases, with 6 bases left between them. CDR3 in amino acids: CASSLMVTGELFF. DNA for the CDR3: TGTGCCAGCAGCTTAATGGTTACCGGGGAGCTGTTTTTT.

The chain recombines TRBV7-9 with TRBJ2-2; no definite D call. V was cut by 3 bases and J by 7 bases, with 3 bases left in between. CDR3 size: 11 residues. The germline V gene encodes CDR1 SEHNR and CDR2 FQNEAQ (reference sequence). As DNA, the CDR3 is TGTGCCAGCAGCTTTGTCGGGGAGCTGTTTTTT. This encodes CASSFVGELFF.

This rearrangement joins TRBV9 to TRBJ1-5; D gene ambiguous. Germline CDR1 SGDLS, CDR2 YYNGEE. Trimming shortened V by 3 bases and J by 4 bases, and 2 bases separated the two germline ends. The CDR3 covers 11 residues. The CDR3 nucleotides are TGTGCCAGCAGCGAAAATCAGCCCCAGCATTTT. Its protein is CASSENQPQHF.

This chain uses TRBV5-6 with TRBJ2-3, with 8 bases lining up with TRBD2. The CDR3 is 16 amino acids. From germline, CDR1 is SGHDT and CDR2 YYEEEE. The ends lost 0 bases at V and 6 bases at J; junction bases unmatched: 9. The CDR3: CASSLEGRGVPDTQYF. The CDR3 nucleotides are TGTGCCAGCAGCTTGGAAGGGCGGGGGGTTCCGGATACGCAGTATTTT.

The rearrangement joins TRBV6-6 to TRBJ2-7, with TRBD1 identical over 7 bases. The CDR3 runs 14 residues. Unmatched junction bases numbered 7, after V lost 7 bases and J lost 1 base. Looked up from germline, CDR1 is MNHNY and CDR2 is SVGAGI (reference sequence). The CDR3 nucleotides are TGTGCCAGCATTGGACAGGACGGTTCCTACGAGCAGTACTTC. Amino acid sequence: CASIGQDGSYEQYF.

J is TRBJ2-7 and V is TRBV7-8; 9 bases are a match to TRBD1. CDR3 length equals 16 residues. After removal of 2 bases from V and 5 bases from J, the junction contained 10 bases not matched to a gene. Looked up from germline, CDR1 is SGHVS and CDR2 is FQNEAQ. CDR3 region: CASSLKFHRDRDEQYF. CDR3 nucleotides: TGTGCCAGCAGCTTAAAGTTCCACCGGGACAGGGACGAGCAGTACTTC.

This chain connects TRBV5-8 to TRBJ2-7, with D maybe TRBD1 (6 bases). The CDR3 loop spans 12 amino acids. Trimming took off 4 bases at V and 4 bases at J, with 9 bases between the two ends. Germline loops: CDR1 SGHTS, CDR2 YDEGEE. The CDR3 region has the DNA TGTGCCAGCAGCCCTCAGGGGTACGAGCAGTACTTC. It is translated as CASSPQGYEQYF.

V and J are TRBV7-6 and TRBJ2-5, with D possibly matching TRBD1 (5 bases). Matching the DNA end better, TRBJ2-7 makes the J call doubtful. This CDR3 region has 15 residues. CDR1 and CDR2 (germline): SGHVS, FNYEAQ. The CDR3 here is CASNLGQGSSYEQYF. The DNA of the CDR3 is TGTGCCAGCAATCTCGGGCAGGGCAGCTCCTACGAGCAGTACTTC.

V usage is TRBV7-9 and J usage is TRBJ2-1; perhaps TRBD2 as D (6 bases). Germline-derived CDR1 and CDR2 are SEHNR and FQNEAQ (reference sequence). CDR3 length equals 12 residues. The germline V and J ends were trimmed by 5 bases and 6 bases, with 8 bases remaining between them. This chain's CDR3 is CASSPGVNEQFF. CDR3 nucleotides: TGTGCCAGCAGCCCGGGGGTCAATGAGCAGTTCTTC.

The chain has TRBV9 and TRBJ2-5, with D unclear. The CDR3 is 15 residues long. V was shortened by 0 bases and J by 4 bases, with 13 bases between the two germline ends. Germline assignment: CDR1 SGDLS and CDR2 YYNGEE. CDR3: CASSVDGGLLETQYF. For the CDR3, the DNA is TGTGCCAGCAGCGTAGATGGTGGGCTGCTAGAGACCCAGTACTTC.

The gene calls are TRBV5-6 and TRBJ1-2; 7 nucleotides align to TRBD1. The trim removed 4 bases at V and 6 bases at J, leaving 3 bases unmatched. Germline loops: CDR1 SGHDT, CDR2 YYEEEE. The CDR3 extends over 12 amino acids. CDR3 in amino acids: CASSPDRDGYTF. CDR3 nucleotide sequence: TGTGCCAGCAGCCCTGACAGGGATGGCTACACCTTC. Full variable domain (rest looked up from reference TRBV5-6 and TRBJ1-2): DAGVTQSPTHLIKTRGQQVTLRCSPKSGHDTVSWYQQALGQGPQFIFQYYEEEERQRGNFPDRFSGHQFPNYSSELNVNALLLGDSALYLCASSPDRDGYTFGSGTRLTVV.

CDR3 nucleotides: TGTGCCAGCAGTGGACAGAACACCGGGGAGCTGTTTTTT. This sequence encodes CASSGQNTGELFF. J is TRBJ2-2 and V is TRBV2, with unresolved D. This CDR3 spans 13 amino acids. With 4 bases removed from V and 1 base from J, the gap between germline ends came to 4 bases. Germline V lookup: CDR1 SNHLY, CDR2 FYNNEI.

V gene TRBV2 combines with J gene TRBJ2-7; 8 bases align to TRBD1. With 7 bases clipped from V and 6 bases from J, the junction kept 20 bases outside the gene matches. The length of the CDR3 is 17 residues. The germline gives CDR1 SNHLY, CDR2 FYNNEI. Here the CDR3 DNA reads TGTGCCAGCAAGCGATTTTGGACGGACAGGGTGGATGGCGAGCAGTACTTC. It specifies CASKRFWTDRVDGEQYF.

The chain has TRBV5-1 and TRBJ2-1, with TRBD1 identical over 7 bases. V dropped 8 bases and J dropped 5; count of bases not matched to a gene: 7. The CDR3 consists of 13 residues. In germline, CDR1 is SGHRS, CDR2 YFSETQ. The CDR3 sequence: CASRTGNNNEQFF. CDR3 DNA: TGCGCCAGTAGGACAGGAAATAACAATGAGCAGTTCTTC.

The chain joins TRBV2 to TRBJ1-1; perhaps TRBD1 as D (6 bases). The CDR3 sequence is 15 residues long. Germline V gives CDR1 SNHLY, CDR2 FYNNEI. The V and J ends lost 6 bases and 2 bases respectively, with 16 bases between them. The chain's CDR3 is CASSESGHSNTEAFF. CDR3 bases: TGTGCCAGCAGCGAATCGGGACACAGTAACACTGAAGCTTTCTTT.

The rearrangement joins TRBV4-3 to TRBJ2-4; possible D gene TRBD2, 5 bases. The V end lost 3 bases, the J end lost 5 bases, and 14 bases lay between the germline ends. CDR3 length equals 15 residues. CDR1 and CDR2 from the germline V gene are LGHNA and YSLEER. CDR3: CASSHSGVGENIQYF. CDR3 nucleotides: TGCGCCAGCAGCCACTCCGGGGTCGGAGAAAACATTCAGTACTTC.

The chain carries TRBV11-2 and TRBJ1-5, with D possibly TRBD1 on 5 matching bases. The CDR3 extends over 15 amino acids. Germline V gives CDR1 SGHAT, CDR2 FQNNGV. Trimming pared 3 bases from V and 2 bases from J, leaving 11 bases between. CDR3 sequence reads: CASSFSGGGNQPQHF. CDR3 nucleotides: TGTGCCAGCAGCTTTTCCGGGGGAGGCAATCAGCCCCAGCATTTT.

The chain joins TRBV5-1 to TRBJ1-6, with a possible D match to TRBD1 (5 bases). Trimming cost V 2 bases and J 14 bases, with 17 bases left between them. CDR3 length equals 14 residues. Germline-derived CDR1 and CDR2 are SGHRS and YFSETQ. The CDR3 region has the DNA TGCGCCAGCAGCTTCCTTGGACCGAGAGGGGCCCTCCACTTT. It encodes CASSFLGPRGALHF.

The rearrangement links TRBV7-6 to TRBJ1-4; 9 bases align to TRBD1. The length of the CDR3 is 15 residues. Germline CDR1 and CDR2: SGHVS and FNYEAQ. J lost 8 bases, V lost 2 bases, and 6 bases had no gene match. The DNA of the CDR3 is TGTGCCAGCAGCTTACTCGGGACAGGGCGAGAAAAACTGTTTTTT. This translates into CASSLLGTGREKLFF. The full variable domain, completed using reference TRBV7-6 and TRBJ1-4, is GAGVSQSPRYKVTKRGQDVALRCDPISGHVSLYWYRQALGQGPEFLTYFNYEAQQDKSGLPNDRFSAERPEGSISTLTIQRTEQRDSAMYRCASSLLGTGREKLFFGSGTQLSVL.

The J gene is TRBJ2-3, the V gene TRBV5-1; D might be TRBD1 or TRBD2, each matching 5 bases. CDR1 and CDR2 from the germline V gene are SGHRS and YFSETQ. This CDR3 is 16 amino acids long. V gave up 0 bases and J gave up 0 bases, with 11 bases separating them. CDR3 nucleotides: TGCGCCAGCAGCTTGGACGTGGGACGGAGCACAGATACGCAGTATTTT. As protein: CASSLDVGRSTDTQYF. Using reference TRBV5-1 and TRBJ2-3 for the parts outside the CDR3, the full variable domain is KAGVTQTPRYLIKTRGQQVTLSCSPISGHRSVSWYQQTPGQGLQFLFEYFSETQRNKGNFPGRFSGRQFSNSRSEMNVSTLELGDSALYLCASSLDVGRSTDTQYFGPGTRLTVL.

CDR3 nucleotide sequence: TGTGCCAGCAGTTACTCGCCGGACAGGGAGAACGGCTACACCTTC. Encoded protein: CASSYSPDRENGYTF. This chain connects TRBV6-5 to TRBJ1-2; 8 bases are shared with TRBD1. J gave up 8 bases and V 0 bases, and 8 bases lay outside the gene matches. Per the germline V gene, CDR1 is MNHEY and CDR2 is SVGAGI. The CDR3 is 15 amino acids.

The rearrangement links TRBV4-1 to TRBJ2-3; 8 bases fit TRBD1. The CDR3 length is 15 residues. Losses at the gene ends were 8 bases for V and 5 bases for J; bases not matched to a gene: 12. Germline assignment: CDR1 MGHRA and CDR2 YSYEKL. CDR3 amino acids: CASGRDRGGIDTQYF. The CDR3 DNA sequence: TGCGCCAGCGGGAGAGACAGGGGTGGGATAGATACGCAGTATTTT.

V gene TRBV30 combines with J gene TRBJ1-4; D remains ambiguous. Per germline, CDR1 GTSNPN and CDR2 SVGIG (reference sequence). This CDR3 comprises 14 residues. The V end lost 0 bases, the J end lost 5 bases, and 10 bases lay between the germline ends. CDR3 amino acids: CAWSVGLLNEKLFF. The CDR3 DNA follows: TGTGCCTGGAGTGTAGGGCTGCTGAATGAAAAACTGTTTTTT.

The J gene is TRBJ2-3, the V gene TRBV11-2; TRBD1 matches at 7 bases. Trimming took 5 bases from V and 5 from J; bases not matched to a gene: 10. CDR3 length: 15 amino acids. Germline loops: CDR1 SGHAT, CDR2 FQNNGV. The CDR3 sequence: CASSPWTGQGDTQYF. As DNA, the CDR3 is TGTGCCAGCAGCCCGTGGACAGGCCAGGGAGATACGCAGTATTTT.

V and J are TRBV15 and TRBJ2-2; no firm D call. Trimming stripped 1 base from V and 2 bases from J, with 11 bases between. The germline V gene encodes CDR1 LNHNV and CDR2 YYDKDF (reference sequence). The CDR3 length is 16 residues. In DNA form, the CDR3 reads TGTGCCACCAGCAGAGCGGTCGCAGCAAACACCGGGGAGCTGTTTTTT. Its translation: CATSRAVAANTGELFF.

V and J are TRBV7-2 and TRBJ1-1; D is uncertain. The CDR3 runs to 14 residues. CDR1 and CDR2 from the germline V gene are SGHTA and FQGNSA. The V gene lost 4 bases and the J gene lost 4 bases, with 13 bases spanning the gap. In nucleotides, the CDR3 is TGTGCCAGCAGCTGGAAAGGCAGTGGCACTGAAGCTTTCTTT. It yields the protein CASSWKGSGTEAFF. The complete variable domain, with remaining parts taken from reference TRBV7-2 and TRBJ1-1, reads GAGVSQSPSNKVTEKGKDVELRCDPISGHTALYWYRQSLGQGLEFLIYFQGNSAPDKSGLPSDRFSAERTGGSVSTLTIQRTQQEDSAVYLCASSWKGSGTEAFFGQGTRLTVV.